This entry lists 23 T cell receptor beta chains sequenced from one sample in a study of T cell repertoires in aging, cancer and after chemotherapy (dated by TCRdb to about 2019). TCR beta rearrangements were amplified from genomic DNA extracted from peripheral blood rather than from sorted cells or RNA. The sample was run on an Illumina MiSeq. Rearranged TRB sequences spanning V, D and J segments were amplified in a multiplex touch-down PCR with a mixed TRB-A/B primer pool. In TCRdb, the public reads were trimmed at Q25 with fastp and aligned with MiXCR, with productive beta chains retained. Here each entry gathers all rows of one CDR3 protein and keeps the most common genes and DNA. This sample is represented by around 6,000 distinct CDR3 sequences; around 38% of them were singletons. The ten largest clones take up roughly 40% of the sample. The sequenced sample consisted of blood. Receptors were obtained from a human donor in good health.

This clonotype was observed a handful of times. The rearrangement joins TRBV30 to TRBJ1-3; 9 nucleotides agree with TRBD1. Germline V CDR1 and CDR2: GTSNPN, SVGIG (reference sequence). The CDR3 is 16 amino acids. Trimming at V came to 2 bases and at J to 0 bases, leaving 5 bases not matched to a gene. CDR3: CAWSRDRASSGNTIYF. The CDR3, as DNA: TGTGCCTGGAGTAGGGACAGGGCCAGCTCTGGAAACACCATATATTTT.

This clonotype was seen a handful of times. The chain joins TRBV12-3 or TRBV12-4 to TRBJ2-1; no firm D call. This CDR3 is built from 13 residues. V was shortened by 6 bases and J by 7 bases, with 13 bases between the two germline ends. In DNA, the CDR3 is TGTGCCAGCAGACCCGATTTGCTGAATGAGCAGTTCTTC. This translates into CASRPDLLNEQFF.

This rearrangement joins TRBV19 to TRBJ1-1; D possibly corresponds to TRBD1 (6 bases). The CDR3 is 15 residues long. V lost 3 bases and J lost 0, with 11 bases in between. CDR1 is LNHDA, CDR2 SQIVND, per germline (reference sequence). CDR3: CASSMARDMNTEAFF. CDR3 DNA sequence: TGTGCCAGTAGTATGGCTAGGGACATGAACACTGAAGCTTTCTTT.

The chain links TRBV6-6 to TRBJ1-1, with 7 bases aligning to TRBD1. Germline assignment: CDR1 MNHNY and CDR2 SVGAGI (reference sequence). CDR3 size: 15 residues. Trimming removed 5 bases from V and 11 bases from J; junction bases left unmatched: 17. The CDR3 spells CASSPPPGTAVAAFF. The CDR3 coding sequence is TGTGCCAGCAGTCCGCCCCCCGGGACAGCGGTCGCGGCTTTCTTT.

This clonotype was seen once. The chain couples TRBV6-5 to TRBJ1-5, with D unclear. From germline, CDR1 is MNHEY and CDR2 SVGAGI. CDR3 length: 13 amino acids. V was shortened by 4 bases and J by 7 bases, with 11 bases between the two germline ends. The DNA for the CDR3 is TGTGCCAGCAGTTCCTTTCGCGGACAGCCCCAGCATTTT. The encoded protein is CASSSFRGQPQHF.

This clonotype is medium-sized (0.01 to 0.1%) by share. The rearrangement uses TRBV29-1 and TRBJ2-3, with a possible D match to TRBD1 (6 bases). The CDR3 contains 14 residues. Trimming stripped 7 bases from V and 1 base from J, with 15 bases between. Germline V gene data show CDR1 as SQVTM and CDR2 as ANQGSEA. This CDR3 is CSAEGVEGTDTQYF. CDR3 DNA: TGCAGCGCCGAGGGGGTGGAAGGCACAGATACGCAGTATTTT.

By proportion, this clonotype is medium-sized. The genes are TRBV6-2 or TRBV6-3 and TRBJ2-1; a possible D gene is TRBD1 (6 bases). Trimming stripped 5 bases from V and 0 bases from J, with 11 bases between. Germline assignment: CDR1 MNHEY and CDR2 SVGEGT. The CDR3 consists of 15 residues. CDR3 nucleotide sequence: TGTGCCAGCAGTCGGACAGAGAGCTCCTACAATGAGCAGTTCTTC. It encodes CASSRTESSYNEQFF.

V is TRBV6-5 and J is TRBJ2-7; 10 bases fit TRBD1. There are 15 residues in the CDR3. Germline trimming cut 6 bases from V and 4 bases from J; bases unmatched to any gene: 9. Germline-derived CDR1 and CDR2 are MNHEY and SVGAGI. CDR3 coding DNA: TGTGCCAGCAGCAGGGGACAGGGGAAGATTTACGAGCAGTACTTC. The encoded protein is CASSRGQGKIYEQYF.

The chain uses TRBV27 and TRBJ1-2; TRBD1 aligns across 8 bases. From germline, CDR1 is MNHEY and CDR2 SMNVEV (reference sequence). The CDR3 consists of 13 residues. V gave up 2 bases and J gave up 6 bases; unmatched junction bases: 2. CDR3: CASSLQGADGYTF. In nucleotides, the CDR3 is TGTGCCAGCAGTTTACAGGGGGCAGATGGCTACACCTTC.

By share of the sample, this clonotype is medium-sized. The chain carries TRBV29-1 and TRBJ2-7; the match to TRBD2 covers 8 bases. Trimming took 5 bases from V and 0 from J; bases not matched to a gene: 9. The CDR3 covers 15 residues. In germline, CDR1 is SQVTM, CDR2 ANQGSEA. CDR3 region: CSVTATGGGSYEQYF. CDR3 in DNA: TGCAGCGTTACGGCAACCGGGGGGGGCTCCTACGAGCAGTACTTC.

This clonotype is medium-sized in the sample. The CDR3 bases are TGTGCCAGTAGTACCGGGGCCGGGACAAATGAGCAGTTCTTC. Its protein product is CASSTGAGTNEQFF. This chain joins TRBV19 and TRBJ2-1, with D maybe TRBD1 (6 bases). The CDR3 consists of 14 residues. V shed 4 bases and J shed 7 bases, with 14 bases lying between them. Germline CDR1 is LNHDA and CDR2 is SQIVND (reference sequence).

This clonotype is termed medium-sized. The chain links TRBV11-3 to TRBJ2-3; D perhaps matches TRBD1 (5 bases). Deletions cut 3 bases from V and 0 bases from J, with 16 bases between. This CDR3 region has 17 residues. Germline V CDR1 and CDR2: SGHNT, YENEEA. The CDR3 DNA is TGTGCCAGCAGCTTGAGTGGGGCCGGCCCTAGCACAGATACGCAGTATTTT. Protein: CASSLSGAGPSTDTQYF.

This clonotype rates as medium-sized. The V gene is TRBV5-5, the J gene TRBJ2-3; D uncertain. Trimming removed 4 bases at V and 4 bases at J, with 4 bases between. Looked up from germline, CDR1 is SGHKS and CDR2 is YYEKEE (reference sequence). The CDR3 is 11 residues long. The CDR3 loop is CASSTPDTQYF. The CDR3 bases are TGTGCCAGCAGCACCCCAGATACGCAGTATTTT. Full variable domain (rest looked up from reference TRBV5-5 and TRBJ2-3): DAGVTQSPTHLIKTRGQQVTLRCSPISGHKSVSWYQQVLGQGPQFIFQYYEKEERGRGNFPDRFSARQFPNYSSELNVNALLLGDSALYLCASSTPDTQYFGPGTRLTVL.

CDR3 in amino acids: CASMSGQLETQYF. In nucleotides, the CDR3 is TGTGCCAGCATGTCGGGACAACTAGAGACCCAGTACTTC. The rearrangement uses TRBV11-1 and TRBJ2-5, with D perhaps TRBD1 (6 bases). The CDR3 spans 13 residues. The V end was cut by 7 bases, the J end by 4 bases, with 13 bases between. Germline lookup yields CDR1 SGHAT and CDR2 FQDESV (reference sequence).

The CDR3 protein is CASSLSRGGSNQPQHF. The CDR3 coding sequence is TGTGCCAGCAGCTTAAGTCGGGGGGGTAGCAATCAGCCCCAGCATTTT. V usage is TRBV7-9 and J usage is TRBJ1-5, with TRBD1 as a possible D gene (5 bases). The V end was cut by 2 bases, the J end by 0 bases, with 11 bases between. The CDR3 has 16 amino acids. Germline CDR1 and CDR2: SEHNR and FQNEAQ (reference sequence).

This clonotype was counted a few times. The chain joins TRBV6-2 or TRBV6-3 to TRBJ2-3; D is tentatively TRBD1 or TRBD2 (5 bases each). V lost 8 bases and J 2 bases, leaving 8 bases between the germline ends. The CDR3 contains 12 residues. CDR1 MNHEY and CDR2 SVGEGT come from the germline V gene. The CDR3 DNA follows: TGTGCCAGCGGGGGAGACACAGATACGCAGTATTTT. It codes for CASGGDTDTQYF.

This clonotype was seen a handful of times. CDR3 nucleotides: TGTGCCAGCAGCGGAAGTCACGGGGCCGACGAGCAGTACTTC. Translation gives CASSGSHGADEQYF. The V gene is TRBV7-6, the J gene TRBJ2-7; D tentatively fits TRBD1 or TRBD2 (5 bases each). Germline loops: CDR1 SGHVS, CDR2 FNYEAQ. The CDR3 has 14 residues. V lost 5 bases to trimming and J lost 5 bases, with 16 bases between them.

The V gene is TRBV7-6, the J gene TRBJ2-6; the D gene is possibly TRBD2 (5 bases). Germline assignment: CDR1 SGHVS and CDR2 FNYEAQ. V lost 3 bases and J 2 bases, leaving 8 bases between the germline ends. The CDR3 sequence is 15 residues long. The DNA for the CDR3 is TGTGCCAGCAGCTTCGGGGTTCCTGGGGCCAACGTCCTGACTTTC. It specifies CASSFGVPGANVLTF.

This chain connects TRBV6-5 to TRBJ2-1, with 8 nucleotides matching TRBD2. Germline-derived CDR1 and CDR2 are MNHEY and SVGAGI. This CDR3 is built from 13 residues. Trimming took 5 bases from V and 9 from J; bases not matched to a gene: 6. CDR3 sequence (DNA): TGTGCCAGCAGTCGAGGACTAGCTTCTGAGCAGTTCTTC. Translating it yields CASSRGLASEQFF.

This clonotype occurred a few times. V gene TRBV19 combines with J gene TRBJ2-2; 9 bases fit TRBD2. Germline-derived CDR1 and CDR2 are LNHDA and SQIVND (reference sequence). Trimming cost V 7 bases and J 3 bases; bases outside gene matches: 9. CDR3 length: 16 amino acids. The CDR3 nucleotides are TGTGCCAGTACCCCCCTCGGCGGGAGGGACACCGGGGAGCTGTTTTTT. Protein product: CASTPLGGRDTGELFF.

This chain joins TRBV5-5 and TRBJ2-7, with TRBD2 matching over 9 bases. The CDR3 spans 15 residues. Germline-derived CDR1 and CDR2 are SGHKS and YYEKEE (reference sequence). V lost 4 bases to trimming and J lost 0 bases; unmatched junction nucleotides: 5. The CDR3 is CASSTQAGGSYEQYF. The CDR3 nucleotides read TGTGCCAGCAGCACCCAAGCGGGGGGCTCCTACGAGCAGTACTTC.

Worth noting for this clonotype: A much more abundant neighbour one base away suggests this may be a read error. The chain couples TRBV11-1 to TRBJ2-1, with D unclear. Germline V lookup: CDR1 SGHAT, CDR2 FQDESV (reference sequence). V was shortened by 2 bases and J by 6 bases, with 8 bases between the two germline ends. CDR3 length: 13 residues. The DNA for the CDR3 is TGTGCCAGCAGCTTATCGCGGTTCAATGAGCAGTTCTTC. Translation: CASSLSRFNEQFF.

The J gene is TRBJ2-5, the V gene TRBV5-6, with D possibly TRBD2 on 6 matching bases. V was pared by 1 base and J by 5 bases, with 15 bases between. The CDR3 is 15 amino acids. Germline assignment: CDR1 SGHDT and CDR2 YYEEEE. Here the CDR3 DNA reads TGTGCCAGCAGCTTGACCGGGACTGTATGGGAGACCCAGTACTTC. Amino acids: CASSLTGTVWETQYF.